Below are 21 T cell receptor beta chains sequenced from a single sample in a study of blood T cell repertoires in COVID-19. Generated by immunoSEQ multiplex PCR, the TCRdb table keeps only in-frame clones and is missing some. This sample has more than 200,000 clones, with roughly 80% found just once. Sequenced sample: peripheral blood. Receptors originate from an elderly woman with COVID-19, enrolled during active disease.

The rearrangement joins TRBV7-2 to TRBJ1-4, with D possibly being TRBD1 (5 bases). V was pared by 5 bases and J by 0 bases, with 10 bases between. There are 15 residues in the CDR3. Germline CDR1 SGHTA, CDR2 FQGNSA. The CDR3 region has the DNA TGTGCCAGCAGCCCGACAGCCGCAACTAATGAAAAACTGTTTTTT. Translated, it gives CASSPTAATNEKLFF.

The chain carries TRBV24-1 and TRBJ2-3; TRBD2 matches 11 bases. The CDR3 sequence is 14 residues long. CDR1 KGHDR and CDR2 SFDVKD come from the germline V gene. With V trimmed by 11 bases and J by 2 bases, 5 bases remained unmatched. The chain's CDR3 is CAIAGGLDTDTQYF. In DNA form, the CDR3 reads TGTGCCATAGCGGGGGGGCTGGACACAGATACGCAGTATTTT.

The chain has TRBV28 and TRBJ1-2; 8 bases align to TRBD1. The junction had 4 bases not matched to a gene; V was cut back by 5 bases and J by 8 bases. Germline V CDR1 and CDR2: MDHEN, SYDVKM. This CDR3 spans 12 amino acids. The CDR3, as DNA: TGTGCCAGCAGTCAGGGGGCGGAGGGCTACACCTTC. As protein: CASSQGAEGYTF.

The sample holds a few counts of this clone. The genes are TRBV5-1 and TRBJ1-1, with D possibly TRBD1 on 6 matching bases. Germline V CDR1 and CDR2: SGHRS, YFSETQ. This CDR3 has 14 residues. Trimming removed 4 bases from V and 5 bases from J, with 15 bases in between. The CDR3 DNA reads TGCGCCAGCAGCCCCACAGGGTTGGAAACTGAAGCTTTCTTT. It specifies CASSPTGLETEAFF.

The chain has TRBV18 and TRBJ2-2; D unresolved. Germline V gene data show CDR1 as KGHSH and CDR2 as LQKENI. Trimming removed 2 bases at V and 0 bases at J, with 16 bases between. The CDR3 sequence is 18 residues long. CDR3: CASSPANRQPTNTGELFF. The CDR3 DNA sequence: TGTGCCAGCTCACCAGCGAACAGACAACCTACGAACACCGGGGAGCTGTTTTTT.

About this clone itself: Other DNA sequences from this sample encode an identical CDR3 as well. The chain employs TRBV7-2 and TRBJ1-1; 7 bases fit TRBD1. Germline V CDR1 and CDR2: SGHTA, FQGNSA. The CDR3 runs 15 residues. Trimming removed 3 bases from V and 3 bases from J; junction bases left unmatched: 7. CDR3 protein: CASSLRGQKDTEAFF. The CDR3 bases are TGTGCCAGCAGCTTGAGGGGGCAAAAGGACACTGAAGCTTTCTTT.

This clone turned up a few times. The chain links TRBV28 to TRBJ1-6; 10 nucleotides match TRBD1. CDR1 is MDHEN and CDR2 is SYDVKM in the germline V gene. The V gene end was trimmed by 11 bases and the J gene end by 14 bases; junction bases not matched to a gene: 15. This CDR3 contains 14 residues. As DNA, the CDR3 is TGTGCCCATTCAGGCGGGACAGGGGCCATCGCCCTCCACTTT. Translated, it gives CAHSGGTGAIALHF.

This CDR3 is CATAQGVNEKLFF. The CDR3 nucleotides are TGTGCCACCGCGCAGGGGGTTAATGAAAAACTGTTTTTT. The gene calls are TRBV18 and TRBJ1-4; 7 bases fit TRBD1. Per the germline V gene, CDR1 is KGHSH and CDR2 is LQKENI. The CDR3 spans 13 residues. J gave up 4 bases and V 10 bases, and 6 bases lay outside the gene matches.

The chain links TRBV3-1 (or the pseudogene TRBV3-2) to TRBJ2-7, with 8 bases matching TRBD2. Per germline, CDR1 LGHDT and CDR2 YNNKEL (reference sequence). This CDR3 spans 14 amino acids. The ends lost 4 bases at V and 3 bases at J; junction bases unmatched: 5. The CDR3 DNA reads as TGTGCCAGCAGCCTGGGACTAGGGAACTACGAGCAGTACTTC. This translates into CASSLGLGNYEQYF.

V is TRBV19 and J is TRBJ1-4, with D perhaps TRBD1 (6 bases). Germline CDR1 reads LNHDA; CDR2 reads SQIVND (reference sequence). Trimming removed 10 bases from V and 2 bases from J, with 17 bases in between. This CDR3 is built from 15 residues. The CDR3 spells CATPGGGETNEKLFF. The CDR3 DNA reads TGTGCCACGCCCGGGGGGGGCGAGACTAATGAAAAACTGTTTTTT.

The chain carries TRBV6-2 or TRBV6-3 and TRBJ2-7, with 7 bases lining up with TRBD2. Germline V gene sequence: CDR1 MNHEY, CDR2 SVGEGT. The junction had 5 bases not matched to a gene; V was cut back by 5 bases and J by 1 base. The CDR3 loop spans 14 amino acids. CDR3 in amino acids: CASSPLGGSYEQYF. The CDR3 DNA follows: TGTGCCAGCAGTCCCCTGGGAGGGTCCTACGAGCAGTACTTC.

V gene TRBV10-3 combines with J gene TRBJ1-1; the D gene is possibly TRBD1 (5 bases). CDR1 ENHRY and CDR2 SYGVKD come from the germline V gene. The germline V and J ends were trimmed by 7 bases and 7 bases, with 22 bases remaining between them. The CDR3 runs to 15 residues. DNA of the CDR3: TGTGCCATCACCGTCGGAGGGGCGAAGAGTGGTGAAGCTTTCTTT. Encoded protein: CAITVGGAKSGEAFF.

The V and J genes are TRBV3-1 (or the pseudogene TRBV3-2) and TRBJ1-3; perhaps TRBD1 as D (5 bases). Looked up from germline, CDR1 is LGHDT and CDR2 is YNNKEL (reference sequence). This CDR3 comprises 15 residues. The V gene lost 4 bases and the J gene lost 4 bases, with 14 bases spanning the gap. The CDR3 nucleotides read TGTGCCAGCAGCCCCACAGGCCCCTCCGGAAACACCATATATTTT. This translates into CASSPTGPSGNTIYF.

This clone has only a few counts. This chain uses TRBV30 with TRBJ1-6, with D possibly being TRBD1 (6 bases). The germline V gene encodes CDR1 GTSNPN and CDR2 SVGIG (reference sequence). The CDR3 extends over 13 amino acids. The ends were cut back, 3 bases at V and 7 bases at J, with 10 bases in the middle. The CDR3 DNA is TGTGCCTGGAGCTTAGGACAGAATTCACCCCTCCACTTT. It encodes CAWSLGQNSPLHF.

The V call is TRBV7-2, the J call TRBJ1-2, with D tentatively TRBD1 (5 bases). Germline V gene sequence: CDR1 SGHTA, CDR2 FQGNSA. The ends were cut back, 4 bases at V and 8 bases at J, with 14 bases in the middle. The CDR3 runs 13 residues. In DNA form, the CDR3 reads TGTGCCAGCAGCTCCTCGGGGAGGGGCGGCTACACCTTC. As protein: CASSSSGRGGYTF. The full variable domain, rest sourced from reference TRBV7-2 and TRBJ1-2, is GAGVSQSPSNKVTEKGKDVELRCDPISGHTALYWYRQSLGQGLEFLIYFQGNSAPDKSGLPSDRFSAERTGGSVSTLTIQRTQQEDSAVYLCASSSSGRGGYTFGSGTRLTVV.

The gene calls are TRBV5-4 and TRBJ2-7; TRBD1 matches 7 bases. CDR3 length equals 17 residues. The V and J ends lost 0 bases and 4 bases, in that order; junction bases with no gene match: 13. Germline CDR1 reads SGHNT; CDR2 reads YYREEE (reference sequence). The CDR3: CASSLAGRQGPGYEQYF. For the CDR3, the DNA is TGTGCCAGCAGCTTGGCAGGAAGACAGGGCCCCGGTTACGAGCAGTACTTC.

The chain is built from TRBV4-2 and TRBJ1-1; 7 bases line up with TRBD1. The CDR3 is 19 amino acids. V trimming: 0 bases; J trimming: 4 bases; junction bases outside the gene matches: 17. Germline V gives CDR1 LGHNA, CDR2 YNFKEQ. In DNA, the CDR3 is TGTGCCAGCAGCCAAGATTTAAAAGGGGGCGCCGGTTGGACCACTGAAGCTTTCTTT. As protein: CASSQDLKGGAGWTTEAFF.

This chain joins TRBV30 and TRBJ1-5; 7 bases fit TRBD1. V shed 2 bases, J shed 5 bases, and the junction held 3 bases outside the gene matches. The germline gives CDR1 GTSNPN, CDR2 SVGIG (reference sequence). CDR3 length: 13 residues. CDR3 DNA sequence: TGTGCCTGGAGTCTCCAGGGGGATCAGCCCCAGCATTTT. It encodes CAWSLQGDQPQHF.

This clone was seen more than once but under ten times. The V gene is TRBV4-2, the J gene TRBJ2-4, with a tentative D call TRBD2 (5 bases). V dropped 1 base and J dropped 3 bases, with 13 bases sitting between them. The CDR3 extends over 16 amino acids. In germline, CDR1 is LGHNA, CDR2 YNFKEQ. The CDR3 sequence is CASSQAREGDKNIQYF. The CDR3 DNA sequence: TGTGCCAGCAGCCAAGCACGGGAAGGAGACAAAAACATTCAGTACTTC.

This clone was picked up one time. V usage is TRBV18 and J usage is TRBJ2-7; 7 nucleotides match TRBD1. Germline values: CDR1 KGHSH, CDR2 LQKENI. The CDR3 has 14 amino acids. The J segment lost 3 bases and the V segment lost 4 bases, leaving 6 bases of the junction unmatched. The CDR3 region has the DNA TGTGCCAGCTCACAGGGGACAGCAGGCTACGAGCAGTACTTC. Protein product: CASSQGTAGYEQYF.

CDR3 loop: CAIGSGSGRASGELFF. In nucleotides, the CDR3 is TGTGCCATAGGATCCGGGAGCGGGAGGGCGTCCGGGGAGCTGTTTTTT. This rearrangement joins TRBV10-3 to TRBJ2-2; 10 bases line up with TRBD2. The CDR3 is 16 residues long. J gave up 6 bases and V 9 bases, and 13 bases lay outside the gene matches. CDR1 is ENHRY, CDR2 SYGVKD, per germline.